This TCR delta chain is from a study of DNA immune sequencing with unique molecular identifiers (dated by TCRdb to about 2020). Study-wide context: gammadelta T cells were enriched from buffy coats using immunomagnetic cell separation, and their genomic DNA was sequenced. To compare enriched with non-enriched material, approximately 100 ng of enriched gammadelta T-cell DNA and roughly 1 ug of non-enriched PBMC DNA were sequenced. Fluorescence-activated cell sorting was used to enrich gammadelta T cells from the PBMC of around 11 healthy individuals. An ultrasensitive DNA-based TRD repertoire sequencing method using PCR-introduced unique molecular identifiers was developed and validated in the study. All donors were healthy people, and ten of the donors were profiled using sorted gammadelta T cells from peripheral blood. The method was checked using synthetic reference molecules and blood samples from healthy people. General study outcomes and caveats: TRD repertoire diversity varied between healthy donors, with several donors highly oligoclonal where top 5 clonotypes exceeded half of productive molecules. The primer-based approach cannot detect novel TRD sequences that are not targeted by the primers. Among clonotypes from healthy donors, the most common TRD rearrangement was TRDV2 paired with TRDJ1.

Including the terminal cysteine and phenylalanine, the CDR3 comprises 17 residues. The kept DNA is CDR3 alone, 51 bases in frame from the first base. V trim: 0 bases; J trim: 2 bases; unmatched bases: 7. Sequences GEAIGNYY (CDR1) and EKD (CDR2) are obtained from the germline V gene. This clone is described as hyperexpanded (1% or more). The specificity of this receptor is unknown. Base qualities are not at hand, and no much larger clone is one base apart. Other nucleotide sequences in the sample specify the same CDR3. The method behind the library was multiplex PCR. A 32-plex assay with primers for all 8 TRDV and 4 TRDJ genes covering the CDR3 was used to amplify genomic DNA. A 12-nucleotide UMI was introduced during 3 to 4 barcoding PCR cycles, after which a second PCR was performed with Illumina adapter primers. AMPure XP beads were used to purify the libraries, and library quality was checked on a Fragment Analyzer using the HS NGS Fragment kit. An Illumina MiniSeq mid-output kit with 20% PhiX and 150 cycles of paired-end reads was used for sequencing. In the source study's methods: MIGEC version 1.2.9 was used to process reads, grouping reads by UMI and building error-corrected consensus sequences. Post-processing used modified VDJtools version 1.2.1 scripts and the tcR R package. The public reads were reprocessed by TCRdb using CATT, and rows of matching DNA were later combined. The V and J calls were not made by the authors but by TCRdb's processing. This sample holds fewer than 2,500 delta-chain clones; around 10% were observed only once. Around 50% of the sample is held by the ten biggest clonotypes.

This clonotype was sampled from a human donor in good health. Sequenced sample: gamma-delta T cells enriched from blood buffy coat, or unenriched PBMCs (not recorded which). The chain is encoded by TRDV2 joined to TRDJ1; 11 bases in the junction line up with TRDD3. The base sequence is TGTGCCTGTGACACCGTTGGGGGATACGCTGGGACCGATAAACTCATCTTT. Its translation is CACDTVGGYAGTDKLIF.